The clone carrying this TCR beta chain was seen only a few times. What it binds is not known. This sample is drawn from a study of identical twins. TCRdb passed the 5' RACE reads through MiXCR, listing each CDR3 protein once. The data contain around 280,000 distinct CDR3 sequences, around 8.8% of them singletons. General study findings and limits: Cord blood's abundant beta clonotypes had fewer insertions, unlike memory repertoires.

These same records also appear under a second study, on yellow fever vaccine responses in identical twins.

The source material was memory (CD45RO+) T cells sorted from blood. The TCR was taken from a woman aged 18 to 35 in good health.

DNA for the CDR3: TGTGCCAGCAGCCCGGGACTCGTAATGGAGACCCAGTACTTC. Protein product: CASSPGLVMETQYF. The chain combines TRBV3-1 with TRBJ2-5; a possible D gene is TRBD2 (6 bases). This CDR3 has 14 amino acids. Trimming removed 4 bases at V and 5 bases at J, with 14 bases between. Germline lookup yields CDR1 LGHDT and CDR2 YNNKEL (reference sequence).